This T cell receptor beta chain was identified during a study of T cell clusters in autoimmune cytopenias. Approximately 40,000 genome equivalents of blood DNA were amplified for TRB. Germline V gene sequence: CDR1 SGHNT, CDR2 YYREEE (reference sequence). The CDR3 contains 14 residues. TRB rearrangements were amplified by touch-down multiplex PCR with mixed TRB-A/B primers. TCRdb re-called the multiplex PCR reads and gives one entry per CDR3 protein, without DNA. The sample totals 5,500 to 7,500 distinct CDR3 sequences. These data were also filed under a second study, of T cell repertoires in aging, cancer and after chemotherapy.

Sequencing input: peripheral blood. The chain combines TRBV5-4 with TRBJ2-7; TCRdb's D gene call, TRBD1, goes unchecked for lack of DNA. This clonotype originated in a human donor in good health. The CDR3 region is CASSRDRGTYEQYF.